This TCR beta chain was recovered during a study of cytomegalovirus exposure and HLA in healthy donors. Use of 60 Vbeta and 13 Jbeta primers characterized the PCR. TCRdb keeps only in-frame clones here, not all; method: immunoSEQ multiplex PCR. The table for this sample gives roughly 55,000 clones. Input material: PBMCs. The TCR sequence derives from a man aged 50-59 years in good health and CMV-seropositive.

The CDR3 protein is CASSQALTGGSDNEQFF. CDR3 nucleotides: TGCGCCAGCAGCCAAGCACTAACAGGGGGCAGCGACAATGAGCAGTTCTTC. This rearrangement joins TRBV4-1 to TRBJ2-1, with 9 nucleotides matching TRBD1. The CDR3 has 17 amino acids. Germline lookup yields CDR1 MGHRA and CDR2 YSYEKL. The trim removed 1 base at V and 5 bases at J, leaving 9 bases unmatched.